The present TCR beta chain was sequenced within a study of response to subunit inactivated influenza vaccine. Findings and limits, study-wide: Researchers suggested that each seasonal influenza vaccination recruits few new T cells.

The CDR3 extends over 16 amino acids. V lost 3 bases to trimming and J lost 3 bases, with 14 bases between them. TCRdb called the RT-PCR reads again in MiXCR, with one record for every CDR3 protein. The table records about 700,000 distinct CDR3 sequences, 14% of them present only once. This clonotype appeared many times. Its specificity is unknown. Material: PBMCs from blood, obtained approximately 15 days before vaccination. The origin of this receptor is a man aged 50-60 years who received an inactivated influenza vaccine. The chain employs TRBV12-3 or TRBV12-4 and TRBJ2-2; unclear D gene. The CDR3 loop is CASSFYSGYDTGELFF. In nucleotides, the CDR3 is TGTGCCAGCAGTTTTTATTCCGGGTACGACACCGGGGAGCTGTTTTTT.